A selection of T cell receptor beta chains follows, all from one sample in a study of T cell responses to AZD1222 COVID-19 vaccine. Method: immunoSEQ multiplex PCR; TCRdb's copy keeps in-frame clones and lacks some. The data show 150,000 to 200,000 clones, about 93% seen once. Sequenced here: peripheral blood, sampled 28 days after the second AZD1222 dose. The receptors come from an adult who received the AZD1222 COVID-19 vaccine. Both conserved end residues are trimmed from each CDR3. The order of the fields is CDR3 protein, J gene, V gene.

ASSQIIRGYNEQF TRBJ2-1 TRBV14
ASSVNQPQH TRBJ1-5 TRBV28
ASSMTGPLTDTQY TRBJ2-3 TRBV5-1
ASSATGGYEKLF TRBJ1-4 TRBV14
ASSLRDGGPPDTQY TRBJ2-3 TRBV7-3
ASSQDNTSPLNYGYT TRBJ1-2 TRBV14
ASSMEGSYEQY TRBJ2-7 TRBV19
ASSPGRLVAGELF TRBJ2-2 TRBV5-4
ASSWGRGGETQY TRBJ2-5 TRBV27
ASSLLGTGATTEAF TRBJ1-1 TRBV5-1
ASSPIISGNDEQY TRBJ2-7 TRBV28
ATSRVDRDSEGTEAF TRBJ1-1 TRBV15
ASSTADRDSEKLF TRBJ1-4 TRBV27
ASSGQGEVSGYT TRBJ1-2 TRBV2
ASSPPSRGETQY TRBJ2-5 TRBV18
ASSPFQGAVEDIQY TRBJ2-4 TRBV18
ASRERGRVYGYT TRBJ1-2 TRBV19
ASSLALSGEYNEQF TRBJ2-1 TRBV5-1
ASRTSGGTTGDTQY TRBJ2-3 TRBV2
ASSLEGDIQY TRBJ2-4 TRBV5-4
ASSGLAGLSAAEQY TRBJ2-7 TRBV6-2/TRBV6-3
ASNPLRESGNTIY TRBJ1-3 TRBV6-5
ASSVRGNTEAF TRBJ1-1 TRBV9